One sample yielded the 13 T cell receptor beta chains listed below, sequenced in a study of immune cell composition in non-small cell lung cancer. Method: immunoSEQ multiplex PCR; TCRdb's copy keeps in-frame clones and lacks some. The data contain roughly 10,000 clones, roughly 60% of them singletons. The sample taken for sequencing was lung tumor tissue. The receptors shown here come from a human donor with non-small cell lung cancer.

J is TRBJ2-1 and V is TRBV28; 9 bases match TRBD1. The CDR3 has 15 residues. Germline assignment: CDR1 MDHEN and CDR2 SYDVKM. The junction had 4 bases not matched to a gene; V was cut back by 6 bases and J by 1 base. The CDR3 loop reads CASRGQGWSYNEQFF. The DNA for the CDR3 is TGTGCCAGCAGAGGACAGGGGTGGTCCTACAATGAGCAGTTCTTC.

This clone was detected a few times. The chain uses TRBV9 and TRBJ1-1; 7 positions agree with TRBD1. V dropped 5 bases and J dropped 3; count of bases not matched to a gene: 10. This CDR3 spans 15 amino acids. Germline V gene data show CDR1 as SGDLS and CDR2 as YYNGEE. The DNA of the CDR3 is TGTGCCAGCAGTCCCACCCCGACAGGGCACACTGAAGCTTTCTTT. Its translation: CASSPTPTGHTEAFF.

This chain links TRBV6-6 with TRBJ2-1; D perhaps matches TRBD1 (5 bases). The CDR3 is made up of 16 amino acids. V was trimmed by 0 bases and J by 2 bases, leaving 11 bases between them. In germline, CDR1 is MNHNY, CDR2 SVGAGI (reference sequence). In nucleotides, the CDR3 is TGTGCCAGCAGTTACTCTCAGGGATTAACCTACAATGAGCAGTTCTTC. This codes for CASSYSQGLTYNEQFF.

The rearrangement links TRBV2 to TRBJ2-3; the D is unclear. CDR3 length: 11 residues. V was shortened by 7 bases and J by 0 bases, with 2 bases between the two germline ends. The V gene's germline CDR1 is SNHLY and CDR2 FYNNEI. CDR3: CASTSTDTQYF. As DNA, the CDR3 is TGTGCCAGCACAAGCACAGATACGCAGTATTTT.

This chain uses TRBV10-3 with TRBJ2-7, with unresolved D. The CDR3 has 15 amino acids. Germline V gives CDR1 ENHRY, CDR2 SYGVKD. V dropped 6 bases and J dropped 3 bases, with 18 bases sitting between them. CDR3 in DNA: TGTGCCATCAGCCAAGGCCCTAGACTCAACTACGAGCAGTACTTC. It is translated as CAISQGPRLNYEQYF.

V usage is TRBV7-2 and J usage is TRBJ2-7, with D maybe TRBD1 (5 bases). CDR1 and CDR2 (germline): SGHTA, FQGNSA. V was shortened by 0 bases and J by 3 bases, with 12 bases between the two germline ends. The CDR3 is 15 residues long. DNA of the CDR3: TGTGCCAGCAGCTTAGCGTTAGGGGCCAGCTACGAGCAGTACTTC. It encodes CASSLALGASYEQYF. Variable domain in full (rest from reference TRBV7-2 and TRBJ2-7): GAGVSQSPSNKVTEKGKDVELRCDPISGHTALYWYRQSLGQGLEFLIYFQGNSAPDKSGLPSDRFSAERTGGSVSTLTIQRTQQEDSAVYLCASSLALGASYEQYFGPGTRLTVT.

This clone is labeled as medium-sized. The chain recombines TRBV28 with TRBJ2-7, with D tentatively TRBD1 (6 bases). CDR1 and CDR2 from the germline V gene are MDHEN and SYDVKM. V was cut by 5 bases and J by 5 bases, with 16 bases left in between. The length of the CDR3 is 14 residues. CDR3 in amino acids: CASSPYTGSHEQYF. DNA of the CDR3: TGTGCCAGCAGTCCCTATACAGGGAGCCACGAGCAGTACTTC.

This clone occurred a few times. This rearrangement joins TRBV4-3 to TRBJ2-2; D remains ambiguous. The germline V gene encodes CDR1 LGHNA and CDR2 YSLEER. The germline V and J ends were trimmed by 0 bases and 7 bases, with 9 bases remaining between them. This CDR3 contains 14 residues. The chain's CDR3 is CASSQDTHSGELFF. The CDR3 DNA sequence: TGCGCCAGCAGCCAAGATACACACAGCGGGGAGCTGTTTTTT.

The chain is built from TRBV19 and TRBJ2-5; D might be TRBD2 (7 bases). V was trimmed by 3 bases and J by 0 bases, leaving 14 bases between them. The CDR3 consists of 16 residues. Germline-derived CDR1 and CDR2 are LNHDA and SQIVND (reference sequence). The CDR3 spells CASSISGGLYQETQYF. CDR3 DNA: TGTGCCAGTAGTATTTCGGGGGGCCTGTACCAAGAGACCCAGTACTTC.

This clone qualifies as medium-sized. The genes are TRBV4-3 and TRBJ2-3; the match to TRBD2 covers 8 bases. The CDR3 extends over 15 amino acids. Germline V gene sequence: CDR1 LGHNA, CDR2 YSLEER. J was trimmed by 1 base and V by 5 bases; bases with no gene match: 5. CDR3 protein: CASSGVGGGTDTQYF. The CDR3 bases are TGCGCCAGCAGCGGGGTCGGGGGGGGCACAGATACGCAGTATTTT.

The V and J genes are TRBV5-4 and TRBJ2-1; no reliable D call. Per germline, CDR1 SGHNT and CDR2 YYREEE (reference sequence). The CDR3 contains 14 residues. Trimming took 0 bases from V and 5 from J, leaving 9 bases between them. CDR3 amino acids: CASSLGAGNNEQFF. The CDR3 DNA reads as TGTGCCAGCAGCTTGGGTGCAGGAAACAATGAGCAGTTCTTC. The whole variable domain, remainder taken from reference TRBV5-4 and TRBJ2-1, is ETGVTQSPTHLIKTRGQQVTLRCSSQSGHNTVSWYQQALGQGPQFIFQYYREEENGRGNFPPRFSGLQFPNYSSELNVNALELDDSALYLCASSLGAGNNEQFFGPGTRLTVL.

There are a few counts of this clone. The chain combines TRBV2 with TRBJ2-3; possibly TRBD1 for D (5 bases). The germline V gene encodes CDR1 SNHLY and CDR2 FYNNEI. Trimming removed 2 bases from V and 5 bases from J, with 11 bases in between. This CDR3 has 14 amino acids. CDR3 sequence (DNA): TGTGCCAGCAGTGAAATGACAGACTTAGATACGCAGTATTTT. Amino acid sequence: CASSEMTDLDTQYF. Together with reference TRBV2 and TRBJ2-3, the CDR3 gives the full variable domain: EPEVTQTPSHQVTQMGQEVILRCVPISNHLYFYWYRQILGQKVEFLVSFYNNEISEKSEIFDDQFSVERPDGSNFTLKIRSTKLEDSAMYFCASSEMTDLDTQYFGPGTRLTVL.

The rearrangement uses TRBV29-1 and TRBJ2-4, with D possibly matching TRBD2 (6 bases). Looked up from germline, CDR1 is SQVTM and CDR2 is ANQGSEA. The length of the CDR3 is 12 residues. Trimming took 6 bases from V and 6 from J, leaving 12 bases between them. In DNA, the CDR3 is TGCAGCGTCGAGACTAGTGGAAACATTCAGTACTTC. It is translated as CSVETSGNIQYF.